This TCR beta chain was observed in a study of blood T cells in healthy people across ages. Study-level points and caveats: A strong correlation between TCR beta diversity and naive T cell percentage was seen. The study could not conclusively compare naive and antigen-experienced cells, given its unsorted PBMCs.

Primed by a sample-barcoded 5' primer and a J-beta primer mix, a second PCR proceeded for 7 to 11 cycles. Each cDNA molecule was tagged by a template-switch adaptor that had 12 random nucleotides. All samples yielded 2.5 million or more CDR3-containing paired-end reads. Using its own MiXCR run on the 5' RACE reads, TCRdb lists one record per CDR3 protein. The sample has over 1,500,000 distinct CDR3 sequences, 30% to 40% seen once. Germline values: CDR1 ENHRY, CDR2 SYGVKD. The CDR3 is 12 residues long. V lost 10 bases and J lost 5, with 11 bases in between. This clonotype occurred a few times. Its specificity is unknown.

The J gene is TRBJ2-2, the V gene TRBV10-3; D is unresolved. The TCR was taken from a human donor in good health. Sequencing was done on a sample of blood. The CDR3, as DNA: TGTGCCACGCACCTAGAGACCGGGGAGCTGTTTTTT. Encoded protein: CATHLETGELFF.